These 30 T cell receptor beta chains were sequenced from one sample in a study of blood T cell repertoires in COVID-19 (dated by TCRdb to 2018 to 2020). The library was built by means of the immunoSEQ multiplex PCR assay. Not all clones reach the TCRdb copy of this immuneACCESS table, which keeps in-frame sequences only. Checked studies attribute under half of the gap to unresolved V genes and leave the rest unexplained. Counted in this sample were about 350,000 clones; approximately 86% of them appeared once. Jointly, the top ten make up roughly 8.9% of the sample. Sequencing used peripheral blood. These receptors were taken from a man aged 25 to 40 with COVID-19, enrolled during active disease.

DNA for the CDR3: TGTGCCAGCAGCGGGGACAGGGTCATGAGCAATCAGCCCCAGCATTTT. Its translation is CASSGDRVMSNQPQHF. The V call is TRBV6-2 or TRBV6-3, the J call TRBJ1-5; 9 positions match TRBD1. In germline, CDR1 is MNHEY, CDR2 SVGEGT. The CDR3 has 16 residues. V lost 6 bases and J lost 1; bases outside the gene matches: 7.

CDR3 loop: CASSLDGRRGDGYTF. Written as DNA, the CDR3 is TGCGCCAGCAGCTTGGACGGCCGCAGGGGAGATGGCTACACCTTC. The rearrangement uses TRBV5-1 and TRBJ1-2; a weak D match, TRBD1 (6 bases). The CDR3 contains 15 residues. From germline, CDR1 is SGHRS and CDR2 YFSETQ. V was shortened by 0 bases and J by 6 bases, with 15 bases between the two germline ends.

This chain joins TRBV3-1 (or the pseudogene TRBV3-2) and TRBJ2-2, with D possibly TRBD2 on 6 matching bases. The CDR3 totals 14 residues. CDR1 is LGHDT, CDR2 YNNKEL, per germline (reference sequence). V dropped 1 base and J dropped 4 bases, with 7 bases sitting between them. CDR3 nucleotide sequence: TGTGCCAGCAGCCAAGGCGGGGCCACCGGGGAGCTGTTTTTT. This encodes CASSQGGATGELFF.

This chain joins TRBV11-2 and TRBJ1-6; 8 nucleotides match TRBD1. V shed 1 base, J shed 2 bases, and the junction held 7 bases outside the gene matches. In germline, CDR1 is SGHAT, CDR2 FQNNGV. This CDR3 is built from 18 residues. The CDR3 loop is CASSLAIPTGAYNSPLHF. The CDR3 DNA reads TGTGCCAGCAGCTTAGCAATCCCGACAGGGGCCTATAATTCACCCCTCCACTTT.

The chain uses TRBV27 and TRBJ2-5; TRBD2 aligns across 10 bases. The CDR3 covers 15 residues. Germline values: CDR1 MNHEY, CDR2 SMNVEV (reference sequence). V dropped 8 bases and J dropped 5; count of bases not matched to a gene: 11. In DNA form, the CDR3 reads TGTGCCAGCGGCAAGCGGGAGGGCCGAGCGGAGACCCAGTACTTC. Protein: CASGKREGRAETQYF.

The count of this clone is one. The rearrangement joins TRBV18 to TRBJ2-2, with D tentatively TRBD1 (6 bases). V was shortened by 3 bases and J by 5 bases, with 13 bases between the two germline ends. CDR3 size: 15 residues. Germline values: CDR1 KGHSH, CDR2 LQKENI. The chain's CDR3 is CASSPQTGQTGELFF. The CDR3 nucleotides read TGTGCCAGCTCACCGCAGACCGGACAGACCGGGGAGCTGTTTTTT.

The chain employs TRBV5-1 and TRBJ2-1, with TRBD2 as a possible D gene (5 bases). Germline-derived CDR1 and CDR2 are SGHRS and YFSETQ. The V end was cut by 0 bases, the J end by 3 bases, with 10 bases between. There are 15 residues in the CDR3. CDR3 nucleotide sequence: TGCGCCAGCAGCTTGGATCGCGGGTTCTACAATGAGCAGTTCTTC. This encodes CASSLDRGFYNEQFF.

This sequence joins TRBV5-6 and TRBJ2-3; the match to TRBD1 covers 8 bases. Germline V gene sequence: CDR1 SGHDT, CDR2 YYEEEE. The CDR3 spans 15 residues. The V segment lost 0 bases and the J segment 3 bases; nucleotides outside the gene matches: 3. The CDR3 here is CASSLEQGVTDTQYF. The CDR3 coding sequence is TGTGCCAGCAGCTTGGAACAGGGGGTGACAGATACGCAGTATTTT.

The chain is built from TRBV7-2 and TRBJ2-5; D unresolved. Germline CDR1 and CDR2: SGHTA and FQGNSA. The length of the CDR3 is 14 residues. The ends were cut back, 3 bases at V and 0 bases at J, with 8 bases in the middle. CDR3 bases: TGTGCCAGCAGCTTGTCCGGTTACCAAGAGACCCAGTACTTC. Its protein is CASSLSGYQETQYF.

The gene calls are TRBV6-2 or TRBV6-3 and TRBJ2-1, with 9 bases identical to TRBD2. In germline, CDR1 is MNHEY, CDR2 SVGEGT. With V trimmed by 5 bases and J by 7 bases, 9 bases remained unmatched. CDR3 length: 15 residues. The CDR3 coding sequence is TGTGCCAGCAGTCCCTGGCGGGGGGGCCAGAATGAGCAGTTCTTC. Its translation is CASSPWRGGQNEQFF.

This clone was recorded once. The CDR3 DNA reads as TGTGCCAGCAGCTTCAAAGCTCTAGATACGCAGTATTTT. Its translation is CASSFKALDTQYF. This rearrangement joins TRBV9 to TRBJ2-3; D gene ambiguous. This CDR3 is built from 13 residues. CDR1 is SGDLS and CDR2 is YYNGEE in the germline V gene. V was shortened by 4 bases and J by 5 bases, with 11 bases between the two germline ends.

The J gene is TRBJ2-3, the V gene TRBV6-6; TRBD1 matches at 7 bases. The CDR3 spans 15 residues. V lost 1 base and J lost 4; bases outside the gene matches: 5. Germline CDR1 is MNHNY and CDR2 is SVGAGI (reference sequence). CDR3 nucleotides: TGTGCCAGCAGTTACTACAGGGGAGTCCCAGATACGCAGTATTTT. It encodes CASSYYRGVPDTQYF.

The chain carries TRBV25-1 and TRBJ1-6, with a possible D match to TRBD1 (6 bases). Germline CDR1 MGHDK, CDR2 SYGVNS. The CDR3 loop spans 14 amino acids. V was shortened by 4 bases and J by 8 bases, with 12 bases between the two germline ends. CDR3 in DNA: TGTGCCAGCAGTGCACAGGGTTGGCATTCACCCCTCCACTTT. Encoded protein: CASSAQGWHSPLHF.

The genes are TRBV10-3 and TRBJ2-1; 8 nucleotides agree with TRBD2. Looked up from germline, CDR1 is ENHRY and CDR2 is SYGVKD. There are 14 residues in the CDR3. Trimming at V came to 6 bases and at J to 4 bases, leaving 5 bases not matched to a gene. This CDR3 is CAIRDGGDYNEQFF. The CDR3 coding sequence is TGTGCCATCAGGGACGGGGGGGATTACAATGAGCAGTTCTTC.

This clone was observed once. The gene calls are TRBV6-6 and TRBJ2-7; D not resolved. From germline, CDR1 is MNHNY and CDR2 SVGAGI (reference sequence). Trimming stripped 2 bases from V and 3 bases from J, with 8 bases between. The CDR3 loop spans 13 amino acids. The CDR3, as DNA: TGTGCCAGCAGTTACGATAGTCGCTACGAGCAGTACTTC. Encoded protein: CASSYDSRYEQYF.

This clone was seen more than once but under ten times. The CDR3 reads CASSNRGYMNTEAFF. CDR3 sequence (DNA): TGTGCCAGCAGTAACAGGGGATACATGAACACTGAAGCTTTCTTT. The chain couples TRBV7-2 to TRBJ1-1; TRBD1 aligns across 7 bases. Per the germline V gene, CDR1 is SGHTA and CDR2 is FQGNSA. V trimming: 6 bases; J trimming: 0 bases; junction bases outside the gene matches: 7. The CDR3 contains 15 residues.

The chain combines TRBV7-2 with TRBJ2-1; weak D call: TRBD1 (6 bases). The V gene's germline CDR1 is SGHTA and CDR2 FQGNSA. V was trimmed by 5 bases and J by 8 bases, leaving 16 bases between them. This CDR3 is 14 amino acids long. As DNA, the CDR3 is TGTGCCAGCAGCCCCTCCCCGACAGGATATGAGCAGTTCTTC. Protein sequence: CASSPSPTGYEQFF.

This clone was picked up one time. For the CDR3, the DNA is TGTGCCAGCAGGCCTACTTACAATGAGCAGTTCTTC. Translation gives CASRPTYNEQFF. The genes are TRBV6-5 and TRBJ2-1; no clear D gene. In germline, CDR1 is MNHEY, CDR2 SVGAGI. V was pared by 6 bases and J by 4 bases, with 7 bases between. This CDR3 contains 12 residues.

The J gene is TRBJ1-1, the V gene TRBV5-6, with 8 bases fitting TRBD1. Germline V lookup: CDR1 SGHDT, CDR2 YYEEEE. This CDR3 has 15 residues. V was pared by 5 bases and J by 2 bases, with 8 bases of the junction left unmatched. Written as DNA, the CDR3 is TGTGCCAGCAGGGGACAGGTAGGGGGTAACACTGAAGCTTTCTTT. This gives the protein CASRGQVGGNTEAFF.

Note on this clone: This specimen includes other DNA sequences encoding the same CDR3. This chain connects TRBV9 to TRBJ1-5; 7 nucleotides align to TRBD1. J gave up 6 bases and V 0 bases, and 3 bases lay outside the gene matches. The CDR3 runs 14 residues. In germline, CDR1 is SGDLS, CDR2 YYNGEE. The CDR3 sequence is CASSVGTGGQPQHF. CDR3 DNA sequence: TGTGCCAGCAGCGTAGGGACAGGTGGTCAGCCCCAGCATTTT. Full variable domain (rest looked up from reference TRBV9 and TRBJ1-5): DSGVTQTPKHLITATGQRVTLRCSPRSGDLSVYWYQQSLDQGLQFLIQYYNGEERAKGNILERFSAQQFPDLHSELNLSSLELGDSALYFCASSVGTGGQPQHFGDGTRLSIL.

V and J are TRBV5-8 and TRBJ2-5; 11 positions agree with TRBD1. Germline CDR1 and CDR2: SGHTS and YDEGEE. There are 14 residues in the CDR3. Trimming removed 1 base from V and 13 bases from J; junction bases left unmatched: 9. The CDR3 here is CASSLRTGGDPVYF. DNA for the CDR3: TGTGCCAGCAGCTTGAGGACAGGGGGCGATCCCGTGTACTTC.

The V gene is TRBV6-1, the J gene TRBJ2-7; 7 bases agree with TRBD1. V dropped 1 base and J dropped 3; count of bases not matched to a gene: 6. This CDR3 has 15 residues. Germline values: CDR1 MNHNS, CDR2 SASEGT. The DNA of the CDR3 is TGTGCCAGCAGTGAAGGGGGGACAGTGATCTACGAGCAGTACTTC. Its translation is CASSEGGTVIYEQYF.

The genes are TRBV7-3 and TRBJ2-1; 8 nucleotides match TRBD2. CDR1 and CDR2 from the germline V gene are SGHTA and FQGTGA. The CDR3 length is 12 residues. The V segment lost 2 bases and the J segment 10 bases; nucleotides outside the gene matches: 1. The CDR3 here is CASSLPGGEQFF. The CDR3 DNA reads TGTGCCAGCAGCTTACCGGGAGGGGAGCAGTTCTTC. The complete variable domain, with remaining parts taken from reference TRBV7-3 and TRBJ2-1, reads GAGVSQTPSNKVTEKGKYVELRCDPISGHTALYWYRQSLGQGPEFLIYFQGTGAADDSGLPNDRFFAVRPEGSVSTLKIQRTERGDSAVYLCASSLPGGEQFFGPGTRLTVL.

The chain has TRBV28 and TRBJ2-1; D ambiguous. Trimming left V 4 bases short and J 0 bases short, with 22 bases between. Germline lookup yields CDR1 MDHEN and CDR2 SYDVKM. This CDR3 contains 19 residues. CDR3 sequence reads: CASSYPVAPLTGSYNEQFF. The CDR3 nucleotides are TGTGCCAGCAGTTATCCGGTAGCTCCTCTTACTGGCTCCTACAATGAGCAGTTCTTC.

The V gene is TRBV5-1, the J gene TRBJ2-5; possible D gene TRBD2, 6 bases. CDR1 and CDR2 (germline): SGHRS, YFSETQ. The CDR3 runs to 16 residues. V lost 4 bases and J 4 bases, leaving 20 bases between the germline ends. The CDR3 nucleotides read TGCGCCAGCAGCGCCCTTGGTGGGCCCGGGGGAGAGACCCAGTACTTC. Translation gives CASSALGGPGGETQYF.

The rearrangement links TRBV6-6 to TRBJ2-7; the match to TRBD1 covers 7 bases. Germline trimming cut 4 bases from V and 5 bases from J; bases unmatched to any gene: 11. CDR1 is MNHNY, CDR2 SVGAGI, per germline (reference sequence). CDR3 length: 15 residues. In DNA, the CDR3 is TGTGCCAGCAGTTCCCAGACAGGGAAGAGAAACGAGCAGTACTTC. It encodes CASSSQTGKRNEQYF.

The V and J genes are TRBV25-1 and TRBJ1-4, with 7 bases fitting TRBD1. This CDR3 is built from 18 residues. In germline, CDR1 is MGHDK, CDR2 SYGVNS. V shed 2 bases and J 10 bases; nucleotides not matched to a gene: 19. Written as DNA, the CDR3 is TGTGCCAGCAGTGAAAAAAGGGGTCGAGGGACAGCGCCGGGAAAACTGTTTTTT. Protein sequence: CASSEKRGRGTAPGKLFF.

The chain employs TRBV19 and TRBJ2-5, with a possible D match to TRBD2 (5 bases). Germline CDR1 LNHDA, CDR2 SQIVND (reference sequence). V was clipped by 3 bases and J by 0 bases, with 8 bases between them. There are 14 residues in the CDR3. CDR3 residues: CASSIYSDQETQYF. CDR3 nucleotides: TGTGCCAGTAGTATTTATAGCGACCAAGAGACCCAGTACTTC.

This chain connects TRBV19 to TRBJ1-2, with TRBD1 matching 8 bases. The V and J ends lost 5 bases and 8 bases, in that order; junction bases with no gene match: 4. CDR1 and CDR2 from the germline V gene are LNHDA and SQIVND (reference sequence). The CDR3 spans 12 residues. CDR3 DNA: TGTGCCAGTAGTCTTACAGGGGGAGGCTACACCTTC. Amino acid sequence: CASSLTGGGYTF. Looking up the rest from reference TRBV19 and TRBJ1-2 gives the full variable domain: DGGITQSPKYLFRKEGQNVTLSCEQNLNHDAMYWYRQDPGQGLRLIYYSQIVNDFQKGDIAEGYSVSREKKESFPLTVTSAQKNPTAFYLCASSLTGGGYTFGSGTRLTVV.

The rearrangement joins TRBV5-4 to TRBJ1-2; possible D gene TRBD1, 6 bases. CDR1 and CDR2 (germline): SGHNT, YYREEE (reference sequence). This CDR3 region has 16 residues. Trimming cost V 4 bases and J 1 base, with 17 bases left between them. The CDR3 nucleotides read TGTGCCAGCAGCCTACCCATGGACAGATATAACTATGGCTACACCTTC. The encoded protein is CASSLPMDRYNYGYTF.